Listed here are 20 T cell receptor beta chains from one sample, sequenced in a study of blood T cell repertoires in COVID-19. Assay: immunoSEQ multiplex PCR; the TCRdb copy retains only in-frame clones and omits some. The data contain 30,000 to 40,000 clones, more than 75% of them seen just once; the ten biggest clones take up roughly a third. Sample: peripheral blood. All receptors derive from an elderly man with acute or convalescent COVID-19.

CDR3 sequence (DNA): TGTGCCACCAGTGATCGAAGGGAGGCCGGCTACACCTTC. Protein sequence: CATSDRREAGYTF. This rearrangement joins TRBV24-1 to TRBJ1-2; D not certain. Trimming pared 3 bases from V and 8 bases from J, leaving 12 bases between. The CDR3 extends over 13 amino acids. Germline CDR1 KGHDR, CDR2 SFDVKD.

This rearrangement joins TRBV19 to TRBJ2-7, with D perhaps TRBD1 (6 bases). CDR1 is LNHDA and CDR2 is SQIVND in the germline V gene (reference sequence). V was clipped by 2 bases and J by 0 bases, with 17 bases between them. The CDR3 covers 17 residues. The CDR3 is CASSIRDTVKSSYEQYF. The CDR3 region has the DNA TGTGCCAGTAGTATACGGGACACCGTGAAAAGCTCCTACGAGCAGTACTTC.

The rearrangement uses TRBV6-5 and TRBJ1-2; TRBD1 agrees at 7 bases. V dropped 2 bases and J dropped 2; count of bases not matched to a gene: 8. There are 16 residues in the CDR3. The V gene's germline CDR1 is MNHEY and CDR2 SVGAGI. CDR3 nucleotide sequence: TGTGCCAGCAGTTACACCACCTCAGGGGGGAACTATGGCTACACCTTC. It encodes CASSYTTSGGNYGYTF.

The rearrangement joins TRBV9 to TRBJ2-3, with D hard to call. Germline V gene data show CDR1 as SGDLS and CDR2 as YYNGEE. Trimming shortened V by 1 base and J by 2 bases, and 8 bases separated the two germline ends. The CDR3 covers 14 residues. CDR3 in amino acids: CASSVSLNTDTQYF. DNA of the CDR3: TGTGCCAGCAGCGTATCGCTAAACACAGATACGCAGTATTTT.

The chain joins TRBV30 to TRBJ1-2; 7 bases agree with TRBD1. Looked up from germline, CDR1 is GTSNPN and CDR2 is SVGIG (reference sequence). The CDR3 covers 16 residues. J lost 1 base, V lost 2 bases, and 10 bases had no gene match. The CDR3: CAWSPDREWGNYGYTF. The CDR3, as DNA: TGTGCCTGGAGTCCCGACAGGGAGTGGGGTAACTATGGCTACACCTTC.

This chain joins TRBV12-3 or TRBV12-4 and TRBJ1-6; D perhaps matches TRBD1 (6 bases). Trimming pared 2 bases from V and 9 bases from J, leaving 8 bases between. The CDR3 runs to 13 residues. CDR3 residues: CASSLRGSSPLHF. CDR3 DNA sequence: TGTGCCAGCAGTTTAAGGGGGAGTTCACCCCTCCACTTT.

V is TRBV18 and J is TRBJ1-5; maybe TRBD1 (5 bases). Per the germline V gene, CDR1 is KGHSH and CDR2 is LQKENI. V was cut by 5 bases and J by 4 bases, with 15 bases left in between. The CDR3 consists of 15 residues. CDR3 sequence (DNA): TGTGCCAGCTCAACCGCGACGGGACTTAATCAGCCCCAGCATTTT. It is translated as CASSTATGLNQPQHF.

The chain recombines TRBV9 with TRBJ2-5; TRBD2 aligns across 11 bases. With V trimmed by 0 bases and J by 1 base, 2 bases remained unmatched. From germline, CDR1 is SGDLS and CDR2 YYNGEE. CDR3 length equals 16 residues. CDR3 bases: TGTGCCAGCAGCGTAGGACTAGCGGGACCCCAAGAGACCCAGTACTTC. Its translation: CASSVGLAGPQETQYF.

This chain links TRBV7-3 with TRBJ2-3; 7 nucleotides line up with TRBD2. The germline V gene encodes CDR1 SGHTA and CDR2 FQGTGA. The CDR3 has 14 amino acids. Unmatched junction bases numbered 2, after V lost 3 bases and J lost 2 bases. CDR3 bases: TGTGCCAGCAGCTTGGGACTATCCACAGATACGCAGTATTTT. This gives the protein CASSLGLSTDTQYF.

This sequence joins TRBV13 and TRBJ1-4; D is perhaps TRBD1 (6 bases). The CDR3 runs 15 residues. V was cut by 3 bases and J by 1 base, with 9 bases left in between. The germline V gene encodes CDR1 PRHDT and CDR2 FYEKMQ (reference sequence). CDR3 nucleotides: TGTGCCAGCAGCTTGTTCAGGGGAACTAATGAAAAACTGTTTTTT. This sequence encodes CASSLFRGTNEKLFF.

V gene TRBV12-3 or TRBV12-4 combines with J gene TRBJ1-2, with D unresolved. The CDR3 contains 11 residues. V was shortened by 3 bases and J by 6 bases, with 5 bases between the two germline ends. The CDR3, as DNA: TGTGCCAGCAGTTTCTCGGATGGCTACACCTTC. It translates to CASSFSDGYTF.

The rearrangement joins TRBV29-1 to TRBJ1-2; 7 bases map to TRBD1. Germline V CDR1 and CDR2: SQVTM, ANQGSEA. With 6 bases clipped from V and 12 bases from J, the junction kept 10 bases outside the gene matches. The CDR3 runs 11 residues. The CDR3 sequence is CSVVHGQDHTF. For the CDR3, the DNA is TGCAGCGTGGTCCATGGACAGGACCACACCTTC.

This clone showed up just a few times. The V and J genes are TRBV5-6 and TRBJ1-5, with D perhaps matching TRBD1 (6 bases). V was trimmed by 0 bases and J by 0 bases, leaving 13 bases between them. Germline assignment: CDR1 SGHDT and CDR2 YYEEEE. The CDR3 is 17 residues long. The CDR3 region has the DNA TGTGCCAGCAGCTTGGGGCGGGGGCCTTATAGCAATCAGCCCCAGCATTTT. Encoded protein: CASSLGRGPYSNQPQHF.

V gene TRBV6-5 combines with J gene TRBJ2-5, with D perhaps TRBD2 (7 bases). There are 15 residues in the CDR3. Germline values: CDR1 MNHEY, CDR2 SVGAGI. V was trimmed by 4 bases and J by 4 bases, leaving 16 bases between them. CDR3 protein: CASSWEGGPSETQYF. The CDR3 nucleotides are TGTGCCAGCAGTTGGGAGGGGGGGCCGTCAGAGACCCAGTACTTC.

The chain is built from TRBV18 and TRBJ2-7; possibly TRBD2 for D (6 bases). This CDR3 contains 14 residues. CDR1 and CDR2 (germline): KGHSH, LQKENI. The germline V and J ends were trimmed by 3 bases and 0 bases, with 9 bases remaining between them. CDR3 DNA sequence: TGTGCCAGCTCACCCGGGACTGACTCCTACGAGCAGTACTTC. Translating it yields CASSPGTDSYEQYF.

This clone was seen a single time. This chain joins TRBV9 and TRBJ2-2; 7 nucleotides align to TRBD2. CDR3 length: 17 amino acids. Germline V CDR1 and CDR2: SGDLS, YYNGEE. The junction had 6 bases not matched to a gene; V was cut back by 0 bases and J by 1 base. In DNA, the CDR3 is TGTGCCAGCAGCGTAGATTTATTAGCGGGGAACACCGGGGAGCTGTTTTTT. Amino acid sequence: CASSVDLLAGNTGELFF. The whole variable domain, filled in from reference TRBV9 and TRBJ2-2, reads DSGVTQTPKHLITATGQRVTLRCSPRSGDLSVYWYQQSLDQGLQFLIQYYNGEERAKGNILERFSAQQFPDLHSELNLSSLELGDSALYFCASSVDLLAGNTGELFFGEGSRLTVL.

The V gene is TRBV7-2, the J gene TRBJ2-7; D might be TRBD1 (5 bases). CDR1 is SGHTA, CDR2 FQGNSA, per germline. The CDR3 extends over 14 amino acids. Trimming shortened V by 2 bases and J by 5 bases, and 13 bases separated the two germline ends. CDR3: CASSLSAGNNEQYF. For the CDR3, the DNA is TGTGCCAGCAGCTTATCGGCAGGGAACAACGAGCAGTACTTC. Looking up the rest from reference TRBV7-2 and TRBJ2-7 gives the full variable domain: GAGVSQSPSNKVTEKGKDVELRCDPISGHTALYWYRQSLGQGLEFLIYFQGNSAPDKSGLPSDRFSAERTGGSVSTLTIQRTQQEDSAVYLCASSLSAGNNEQYFGPGTRLTVT.

This chain joins TRBV6-2 or TRBV6-3 and TRBJ2-7; 8 bases are a match to TRBD1. CDR3 length equals 15 residues. Germline CDR1 MNHEY, CDR2 SVGEGT. Unmatched junction bases numbered 12, after V lost 6 bases and J lost 5 bases. CDR3 residues: CASSPGQGTFDEQYF. CDR3 nucleotides: TGTGCCAGCAGCCCAGGACAGGGAACGTTTGACGAGCAGTACTTC.

A few counts support this clone. This chain connects TRBV9 to TRBJ1-6, with D possibly being TRBD1 (5 bases). The CDR3 is 14 residues long. Germline CDR1 SGDLS, CDR2 YYNGEE. V gave up 2 bases and J gave up 14 bases, with 17 bases separating them. Written as DNA, the CDR3 is TGTGCCAGCAGCGTGACGGGCCTGGGGGGGTCCCTCCACTTT. Its protein product is CASSVTGLGGSLHF.

This rearrangement joins TRBV27 to TRBJ2-2; 7 bases are a match to TRBD1. Germline values: CDR1 MNHEY, CDR2 SMNVEV (reference sequence). The CDR3 spans 14 residues. V lost 4 bases and J lost 6; bases outside the gene matches: 5. The CDR3 here is CASSYRQGPGELFF. As DNA, the CDR3 is TGTGCCAGCAGTTACCGACAGGGCCCCGGGGAGCTGTTTTTT.